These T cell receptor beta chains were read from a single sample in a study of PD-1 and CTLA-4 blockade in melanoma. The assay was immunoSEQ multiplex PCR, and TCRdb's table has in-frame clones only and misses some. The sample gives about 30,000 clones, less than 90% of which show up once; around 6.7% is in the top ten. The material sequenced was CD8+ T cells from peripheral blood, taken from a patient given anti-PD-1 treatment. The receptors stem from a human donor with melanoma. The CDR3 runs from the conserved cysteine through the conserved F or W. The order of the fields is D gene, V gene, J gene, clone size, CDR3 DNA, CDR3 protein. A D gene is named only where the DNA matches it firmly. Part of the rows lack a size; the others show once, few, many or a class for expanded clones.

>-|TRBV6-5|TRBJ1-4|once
TGTGCCAGCAGTTACTCGAGCTCGTCCAGGGATGAAAAACTGTTTTTT
CASSYSSSSRDEKLFF
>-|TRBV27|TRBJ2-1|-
TGTGCCAGCAGTTACCCGGGGTACAATGAGCAGTTCTTC
CASSYPGYNEQFF
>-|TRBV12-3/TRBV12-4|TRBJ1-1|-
TGTGCCAGCAGTTTAGGGGGGAACACTGAAGCTTTCTTT
CASSLGGNTEAFF
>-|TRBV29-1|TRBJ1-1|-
TGCAGCGTTGAATCCGGGTTGACTGAAGCTTTCTTT
CSVESGLTEAFF
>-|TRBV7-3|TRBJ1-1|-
TGTGCCAGCAGCTTAGCCCCGATACCTCAGGGGGCTTTCTTT
CASSLAPIPQGAFF
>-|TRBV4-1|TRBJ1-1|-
TGCGCCAGCAGCCAAGGCGGGGGGAACACTGAAGCTTTCTTT
CASSQGGGNTEAFF
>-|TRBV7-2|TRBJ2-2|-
TGTGCCAGCGAGCCCTTGGGAGACACCGGGGAGCTGTTTTTT
CASEPLGDTGELFF
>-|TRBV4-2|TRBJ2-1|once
TGTGCCAGCAGCCAAGATCCGGATGCTTACAATGAGCAGTTCTTC
CASSQDPDAYNEQFF
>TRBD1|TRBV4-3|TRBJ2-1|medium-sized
TGCGCCAGCAGCCCGGGACAGGGGACCTCGGGGGGGCTCGTCAATGAGCAGTTCTTC
CASSPGQGTSGGLVNEQFF
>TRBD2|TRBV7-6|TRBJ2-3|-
TGTGCCAGCAGCCGATGGGGGACTAGCGGGGAAAGGGGAACAGATACGCAGTATTTT
CASSRWGTSGERGTDTQYF
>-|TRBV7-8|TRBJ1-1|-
TGTGCCAGCTTCAGGGAGAACACTGAAGCTTTCTTT
CASFRENTEAFF
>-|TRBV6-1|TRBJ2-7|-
TGTGCCAGCAGTGATAAATCGGGTAGTGGGGACGAGCAGTACTTC
CASSDKSGSGDEQYF
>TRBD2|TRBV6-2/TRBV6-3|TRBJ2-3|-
TGTGCCAGCAGCCCTGGACTAGCGGGGGGCCCCCCAGATACGCAGTATTTT
CASSPGLAGGPPDTQYF
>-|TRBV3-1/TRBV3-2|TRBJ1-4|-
TGTGCCAGCAGCCAAGAAAGGGATCCAACTAATGAAAAACTGTTTTTT
CASSQERDPTNEKLFF
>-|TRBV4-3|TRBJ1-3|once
TGCGCCAGCAGCCAAGACCCCTCTGGAAACACCATATATTTT
CASSQDPSGNTIYF
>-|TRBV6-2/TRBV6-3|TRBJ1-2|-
TGTGCCAGCAGTTACTGGCACCGAGCCTACGGAGGCTACACCTTC
CASSYWHRAYGGYTF
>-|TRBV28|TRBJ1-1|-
TGTGCCACCTCTTACCCACAGAACACTGAAGCTTTCTTT
CATSYPQNTEAFF
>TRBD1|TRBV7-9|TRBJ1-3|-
TGTGCCAGCAGCCCCAGGACAGGAGCTCACTCTGGAAACACCATATATTTT
CASSPRTGAHSGNTIYF
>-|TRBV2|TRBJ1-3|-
TGTGCCAGCAGTGAAGCGCCCGGGGGACATGGAAACACCATATATTTT
CASSEAPGGHGNTIYF
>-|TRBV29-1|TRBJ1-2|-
TGCAGCGTTGACCGTTATGGCTACACCTTC
CSVDRYGYTF
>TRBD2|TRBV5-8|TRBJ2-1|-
TGTGCCAGCAGCTTGGGGGCCAGGACTAGCGCAACCTACAATGAGCAGTTCTTC
CASSLGARTSATYNEQFF
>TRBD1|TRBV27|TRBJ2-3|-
TGTGCCAGCAGTTCATCCGGGACAGGGGGGTATGCAGATACGCAGTATTTT
CASSSSGTGGYADTQYF
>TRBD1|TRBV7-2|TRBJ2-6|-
TGTGCCAGCAGCTTAGGTTGGACAGGGGTCTCTGGGGCCAACGTCCTGACTTTC
CASSLGWTGVSGANVLTF
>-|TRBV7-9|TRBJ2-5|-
TGTGCCAGCAGCCCCACCCTGCGAGAGACCCAGTACTTC
CASSPTLRETQYF
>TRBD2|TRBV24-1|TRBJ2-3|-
TGTGCCACCAGTGATTTGGGGACTAGCGGGTTTAGCACAGATACGCAGTATTTT
CATSDLGTSGFSTDTQYF
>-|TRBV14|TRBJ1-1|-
TGTGCCAGCAGCCAAGATTGGCAGGAGGGAGGCGTGAACACTGAAGCTTTCTTT
CASSQDWQEGGVNTEAFF
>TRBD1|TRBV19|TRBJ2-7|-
TGTGCCAGTAGTTCCGGGACAGGGTCCTACGAGCAGTACTTC
CASSSGTGSYEQYF
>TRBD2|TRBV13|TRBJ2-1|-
TGTGCCAGCAGCCCCGGAGCGGGGGGATTCTACAATGAGCAGTTCTTC
CASSPGAGGFYNEQFF
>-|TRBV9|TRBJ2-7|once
TGTGCCAGCAGCCCCATTGGGGAAACTGCGGCTTACGAGCAGTACTTC
CASSPIGETAAYEQYF
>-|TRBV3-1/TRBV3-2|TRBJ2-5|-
TGTGCCAGCAGCCAAGAGATAGCTGAAGAGACCCAGTACTTC
CASSQEIAEETQYF
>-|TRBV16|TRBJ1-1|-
TGTGCCAGCAGCCCGTCGGCTGAAGCTTTCTTT
CASSPSAEAFF
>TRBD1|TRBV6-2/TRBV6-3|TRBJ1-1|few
TGTGCCAGCAGTTACTCCCGGGGACAGGACCGACTTGAAGCTTTCTTT
CASSYSRGQDRLEAFF
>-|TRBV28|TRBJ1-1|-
TGTGCCAGCAGTTTGTCGTACACTGAAGCTTTCTTT
CASSLSYTEAFF
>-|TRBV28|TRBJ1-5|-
TGTGCCAGCAGTTTGACAGTGGGGGCGAGGCCCCAGCATTTT
CASSLTVGARPQHF
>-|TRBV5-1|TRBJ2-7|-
TGCGCCAGCAGCTTGGTCGCGGGCAGGGAAATGTACGAGCAGTACTTC
CASSLVAGREMYEQYF
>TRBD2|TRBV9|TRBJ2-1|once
TGTGCCAGCAGCGTAGAGGGTAGCGGGGCTGAGCAGTTCTTC
CASSVEGSGAEQFF
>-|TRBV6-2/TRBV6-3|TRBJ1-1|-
TGTGCCAGCAGTTACTCGAACGCGGTAGCTTTCTTT
CASSYSNAVAFF
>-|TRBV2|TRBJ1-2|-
TGTGCCAGCAGTGACCAGGGGCTAATCTATGGCTACACCTTC
CASSDQGLIYGYTF
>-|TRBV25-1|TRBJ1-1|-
TGTGCCAGCAGTGCCGGGGGCGCGACTGAAGCTTTCTTT
CASSAGGATEAFF